A selection of T cell receptor beta chains follows, all from one sample in a study of CD8 T cells in ankylosing spondylitis. Each CDR3 protein is one row after TCRdb ran MiXCR on the 5' RACE reads. Seen here are 700,000 or so distinct CDR3 sequences, roughly 19% observed once, and the top ten hold around a fifth. Material: blood, either unsorted or a sorted T cell fraction (not recorded which). The receptors come from a male donor with ankylosing spondylitis. The CDR3 runs from the conserved cysteine through the conserved F or W. The order of the fields is V gene, J gene, clone size, D gene, CDR3 length, CDR3 protein, CDR3 DNA. D genes are given only for firm matches. Not all rows give a size; the values are once, few, many and, for expanded clones, a class.

TRBV3-1	TRBJ2-1	.	.	12	CASSPSIYEQFF	TGTGCCAGCAGCCCAAGTATATATGAGCAGTTCTTC
TRBV5-4	TRBJ2-7	many	.	11	CASSSRGEQYF	TGTGCCAGCAGCTCAAGGGGGGAGCAGTACTTC
TRBV7-8	TRBJ1-4	.	TRBD1	17	CASSTPQGAHSGEKLFF	TGTGCCAGCAGCACACCCCAGGGGGCGCATAGCGGTGAAAAGCTGTTTTTT
TRBV11-2	TRBJ1-2	.	TRBD1	14	CASSLPGQPYGYTF	TGTGCCAGCAGCCTTCCGGGACAGCCCTATGGCTACACCTTC
TRBV5-1	TRBJ1-2	.	TRBD1	14	CASTPVGQGDGYTF	TGCGCCAGCACCCCCGTGGGACAGGGCGATGGCTACACCTTC
TRBV6-5	TRBJ1-2	few	.	15	CASSYGRKTNYGYTF	TGTGCCAGCAGTTACGGGCGAAAGACTAACTATGGCTACACCTTC
TRBV29-1	TRBJ2-3	.	TRBD1	15	CSVGLGQGVTDTQYF	TGCAGCGTTGGGCTGGGACAGGGGGTCACAGATACGCAGTATTTT
TRBV20-1	TRBJ1-1	.	.	12	CSASDGNTEAFF	TGCAGTGCCTCTGACGGAAACACTGAAGCTTTCTTT
TRBV3-1	TRBJ2-6	.	.	18	CASSPGQIRGAGANVLTF	TGTGCCAGCAGCCCCGGACAGATTAGGGGAGCTGGGGCCAACGTCCTGACTTTC
TRBV7-2	TRBJ2-7	.	.	14	CASSQDGKGNEQYF	TGTGCCAGCAGCCAAGACGGAAAAGGGAACGAGCAGTACTTC
TRBV4-2	TRBJ1-2	.	TRBD1	18	CASSQVQSSGQGDYGYTF	TGTGCCAGCAGCCAAGTTCAGTCTTCGGGACAGGGCGACTATGGCTACACCTTC
TRBV6-5	TRBJ1-1	.	.	16	CASSSRPREVNTEAFF	TGTGCCAGCAGTTCCCGCCCCAGGGAAGTGAACACTGAAGCTTTCTTT
TRBV20-1	TRBJ2-2	few	TRBD2	15	CSAGSGRGRTGELFF	TGCAGTGCTGGCAGCGGGAGGGGGAGGACCGGGGAGCTGTTTTTT
TRBV18	TRBJ2-1	.	.	13	CASSPPAANEQFF	TGTGCCAGCTCACCGCCCGCCGCGAATGAGCAGTTCTTC
TRBV29-1	TRBJ1-2	few	TRBD1	11	CSAGTGDGYTF	TGCAGCGCAGGGACAGGGGACGGCTACACCTTC
TRBV6-1	TRBJ2-3	.	TRBD2	15	CASRGTSGGPDTQYF	TGTGCCAGCAGGGGGACTAGCGGGGGGCCAGATACGCAGTATTTT
TRBV7-2	TRBJ2-7	few	TRBD1	16	CASSLGTGVFAYEQYF	TGTGCCAGCAGCTTAGGGACAGGGGTGTTCGCCTACGAGCAGTACTTC
TRBV15	TRBJ2-3	many	.	12	CASGPSTDTQYF	TGTGCCTCCGGGCCCAGCACAGATACGCAGTATTTT
TRBV6-1	TRBJ1-5	few	.	11	CASSNNQPQHF	TGTGCCAGCAGTAACAATCAGCCCCAGCATTTT
TRBV20-1	TRBJ2-7	.	TRBD2	15	CSAPNSGNSRVEQYF	TGCAGTGCTCCCAATAGCGGGAACAGCCGGGTGGAGCAGTACTTC
TRBV30	TRBJ2-7	few	.	12	CAWSPKGWEQYF	TGTGCCTGGAGTCCAAAGGGGTGGGAGCAGTACTTC
TRBV4-2	TRBJ1-1	.	TRBD1	16	CASSQVAGQGNTEAFF	TGTGCCAGCAGCCAAGTTGCGGGACAGGGGAACACTGAAGCTTTCTTT
TRBV9	TRBJ1-2	.	.	13	CASSGASSYGYTF	TGTGCCAGCAGCGGAGCTTCCAGCTATGGCTACACCTTC
TRBV6-2/TRBV6-3	TRBJ2-6	.	.	15	CASSYRGAGANVLTF	TGTGCCAGCAGTTACCGCGGGGCCGGGGCCAACGTCCTGACTTTC
TRBV7-9	TRBJ2-2	once	.	17	CASSYTGTPIGAGELFF	TGTGCCAGCAGTTACACCGGGACCCCCATCGGGGCCGGGGAGCTGTTTTTT
TRBV20-1	TRBJ2-7	.	TRBD2	13	CSALLAGEYEQYF	TGCAGTGCCCTACTAGCGGGAGAATACGAGCAGTACTTC
TRBV28	TRBJ2-2	few	.	16	CASSFARSPNTGELFF	TGTGCCAGCAGTTTTGCACGGTCGCCGAACACCGGGGAGCTGTTTTTT
TRBV29-1	TRBJ2-3	many	TRBD2	14	CSVRSASGSDTQYF	TGCAGCGTCCGTAGTGCTAGCGGTTCAGATACGCAGTATTTT
TRBV7-9	TRBJ1-1	few	.	12	CASSLVPTEAFF	TGTGCCAGCAGCTTAGTGCCCACTGAAGCTTTCTTT
TRBV12-3/TRBV12-4	TRBJ1-1	.	.	13	CASKGGSNTEAFF	TGTGCCAGCAAGGGGGGTAGTAACACTGAAGCTTTCTTT
TRBV7-8	TRBJ2-7	few	TRBD2	16	CASSFGLAGGPNEQYF	TGTGCCAGCAGCTTCGGACTAGCGGGAGGGCCGAACGAGCAGTACTTC
TRBV28	TRBJ2-5	few	.	17	CASRAVLDRRDQETQYF	TGTGCCAGCAGGGCCGTTCTCGACCGACGGGACCAAGAGACCCAGTACTTC
TRBV4-1	TRBJ2-1	.	.	15	CASSQDRGGKGEQFF	TGCGCCAGCAGCCAAGATAGGGGGGGGAAAGGTGAGCAGTTCTTC
TRBV7-9	TRBJ2-5	.	TRBD1	14	CASSRRGWRETQYF	TGTGCCAGCAGCCGCAGGGGGTGGCGGGAGACCCAGTACTTC
TRBV28	TRBJ1-5	.	.	15	CASSLLSVSNQPQHF	TGTGCCAGCAGTTTACTGTCAGTAAGCAATCAGCCCCAGCATTTT